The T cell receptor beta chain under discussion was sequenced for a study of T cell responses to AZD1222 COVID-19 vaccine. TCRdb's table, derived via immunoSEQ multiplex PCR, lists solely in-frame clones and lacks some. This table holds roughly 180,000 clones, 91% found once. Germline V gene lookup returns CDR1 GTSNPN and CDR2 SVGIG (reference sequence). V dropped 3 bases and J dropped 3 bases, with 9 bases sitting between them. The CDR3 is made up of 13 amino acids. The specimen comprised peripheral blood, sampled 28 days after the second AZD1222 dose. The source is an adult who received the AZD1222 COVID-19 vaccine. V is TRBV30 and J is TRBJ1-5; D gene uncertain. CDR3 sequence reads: CAWRAGFNQPQHF. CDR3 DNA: TGTGCCTGGAGGGCAGGATTCAATCAGCCCCAGCATTTT.